This T cell receptor beta chain emerged from a study of blood T cell repertoires in COVID-19. For the study at large: Researchers got acute and convalescent COVID-19 samples from the United States, Italy and Spain. Sources were T cells, B-cell-depleted T cells, or PBMCs; the material itself was cDNA or gDNA.

Authors' analysis steps: Reference gene primer amplification gave estimated nucleated cell counts. Profiling relied on immunoSEQ multiplex PCR, and the TCRdb table lists in-frame clones only, not all of them. V and J calls and clone size are copied from that table; D and trimming were computed from the DNA. Among some 100,000 clones listed, approximately 91% were seen once. Per germline, CDR1 SQVTM and CDR2 ANQGSEA. The V end was cut by 7 bases, the J end by 8 bases, with 17 bases between. The CDR3 has 12 residues. Material for sequencing was peripheral blood. The chain has TRBV29-1 and TRBJ1-2; D gene uncertain. This TCR was recovered from a human donor with active COVID-19. The donor label of this sample is uncertain. CDR3 nucleotides: TGCAGCGCGATCATCCAGACATGGGGCTACACCTTC. It is translated as CSAIIQTWGYTF.